This record looks at one T cell receptor (beta chain) sequence and its context. The data derive from a study of blood T cell repertoires in COVID-19. Repertoires were generated with immunoSEQ multiplex PCR, while TCRdb's copy carries only in-frame clones and drops some. The table shows fewer than 350,000 clones, with roughly 85% occurring only once. J lost 2 bases, V lost 0 bases, and 8 bases had no gene match. The CDR3 is 18 residues long. Germline V gene lookup returns CDR1 SGHDN and CDR2 FVKESK. V usage is TRBV14 and J usage is TRBJ2-5, with 11 bases aligning to TRBD2. This TCR was sampled from a woman in her forties with acute COVID-19. The sample taken for sequencing was PBMCs or T cells enriched from blood (not recorded which). CDR3 residues: CASSQDRFRLAGQETQYF. The DNA for the CDR3 is TGTGCCAGCAGCCAAGATCGGTTCCGACTAGCGGGGCAAGAGACCCAGTACTTC.